This T cell receptor beta chain was obtained from a study of cytomegalovirus exposure and HLA in healthy donors. Both 60 Vbeta primers and 13 Jbeta primers went into the PCR. Produced via immunoSEQ multiplex PCR; TCRdb's table is partial and in-frame only. The data contain under 150,000 clones, 70% to 85% of them singletons. This clone was picked up one time. Trimming cost V 8 bases and J 6 bases, with 19 bases left between them. The CDR3 totals 13 residues. The germline gives CDR1 GTSNPN, CDR2 SVGIG (reference sequence). The gene calls are TRBV30 and TRBJ1-2; possible D gene TRBD1, 6 bases. The clonotype comes from a man aged 40-49 years in good health and CMV-seropositive. Source material: PBMCs. The CDR3, as DNA: TGTGCCCGGTCACAGGGAGGGGCCAATGGCTACACCTTC. Amino acid sequence: CARSQGGANGYTF.